Detailed here is one TCR beta chain. Per the study methods: Reference gene primer amplification gave nucleated cell count estimates. The repertoire was sequenced with immunoSEQ multiplex PCR; TCRdb's copy has only in-frame clones and lacks some. V and J calls and clone size are given by that table; D and trimming were obtained from the DNA. Of 150,000 to 200,000 clones in the sample, 80% to 90% were seen once. This entry is derived from a study of blood T cell repertoires in COVID-19. Overall study context: The United States, Italy and Spain provided the acute and convalescent COVID-19 samples. PBMCs, B-cell-depleted T cells, or T cells were the source of the cDNA or gDNA that made up the material.

Trimming took 1 base from V and 2 from J, leaving 9 bases between them. The CDR3 runs to 15 residues. Germline V CDR1 and CDR2: SGDLS, YYNGEE. What was sequenced was peripheral blood. The J gene is TRBJ2-2, the V gene TRBV9; D remains ambiguous. This TCR came from an elderly woman with acute or convalescent COVID-19. The DNA of the CDR3 is TGTGCCAGCAGCGTACATCAGTCTAACACCGGGGAGCTGTTTTTT. It specifies CASSVHQSNTGELFF.